Below are 16 T cell receptor beta chains sequenced from a single sample in a study of graft-versus-host responses after intestinal transplantation. Sequenced by immunoSEQ multiplex PCR; TCRdb stores in-frame clones only, minus some. The table includes tens of thousands of clones, about 89% detected once. The sample was PBMCs, taken around 320 days after intestinal transplant. The receptors here all came from a human patient who received an intestinal transplant, so some T cells may come from the graft donor.

The chain links TRBV6-1 to TRBJ2-3; D is unresolved. CDR1 MNHNS and CDR2 SASEGT come from the germline V gene. This CDR3 is 14 amino acids long. V lost 8 bases, J lost 0 bases, and 12 bases lay in between. CDR3 nucleotides: TGTGCCAGCGCCCCTAGTTTCAGCACAGATACGCAGTATTTT. This gives the protein CASAPSFSTDTQYF.

This chain joins TRBV9 and TRBJ1-4; 7 positions match TRBD1. Trimming cost V 6 bases and J 5 bases; bases outside gene matches: 4. Germline V gives CDR1 SGDLS, CDR2 YYNGEE. CDR3 length: 13 amino acids. The CDR3 reads CASTPTGNEKLFF. The CDR3 DNA sequence: TGTGCCAGCACTCCGACAGGGAATGAAAAACTGTTTTTT.

The rearrangement uses TRBV29-1 and TRBJ2-2; D remains ambiguous. Germline V gene lookup returns CDR1 SQVTM and CDR2 ANQGSEA. The CDR3 runs 11 residues. Deletions cut 3 bases from V and 11 bases from J, with 10 bases between. The DNA of the CDR3 is TGCAGCGTTGAGATGTTGGGTGAGCTGTTTTTT. The encoded protein is CSVEMLGELFF.

The chain employs TRBV5-1 and TRBJ2-5; TRBD1 might be the D (6 bases). This CDR3 comprises 13 residues. Germline CDR1 and CDR2: SGHRS and YFSETQ. V lost 0 bases, J lost 5 bases, and 8 bases lay in between. This CDR3 is CASSLGQDETQYF. The DNA of the CDR3 is TGCGCCAGCAGCTTGGGACAGGATGAGACCCAGTACTTC.

V usage is TRBV6-5 and J usage is TRBJ1-1; TRBD1 is a possible D gene (6 bases). This CDR3 contains 13 residues. Germline V CDR1 and CDR2: MNHEY, SVGAGI. V lost 5 bases to trimming and J lost 1 base, with 8 bases between them. The CDR3 spells CASSVDRNTEAFF. In DNA, the CDR3 is TGTGCCAGCAGTGTGGACAGGAACACTGAAGCTTTCTTT.

The chain carries TRBV11-2 and TRBJ2-7, with D maybe TRBD2 (6 bases). The V and J ends lost 5 bases and 7 bases respectively, with 18 bases between them. The CDR3 consists of 14 residues. Germline CDR1 is SGHAT and CDR2 is FQNNGV. CDR3 residues: CASSPDPTSEEQYF. The CDR3 bases are TGTGCCAGCAGCCCCGACCCGACTAGTGAGGAGCAGTACTTC.

The chain couples TRBV29-1 to TRBJ2-1, with 7 bases lining up with TRBD1. V lost 7 bases, J lost 0 bases, and 3 bases stayed unmatched. The CDR3 has 13 amino acids. Germline lookup yields CDR1 SQVTM and CDR2 ANQGSEA. CDR3 sequence: CSAAGGSYNEQFF. The CDR3 region has the DNA TGCAGCGCGGCAGGGGGCTCCTACAATGAGCAGTTCTTC.

The chain combines TRBV29-1 with TRBJ1-2, with D unclear. The CDR3 runs to 14 residues. V was shortened by 3 bases and J by 0 bases, with 11 bases between the two germline ends. CDR1 and CDR2 (germline): SQVTM, ANQGSEA. CDR3 nucleotides: TGCAGCGTTGAGGCAGGCCCTCCTAACTATGGCTACACCTTC. This sequence encodes CSVEAGPPNYGYTF. Filled out from reference TRBV29-1 and TRBJ1-2, the complete variable domain reads SAVISQKPSRDICQRGTSLTIQCQVDSQVTMMFWYRQQPGQSLTLIATANQGSEATYESGFVIDKFPISRPNLTFSTLTVSNMSPEDSSIYLCSVEAGPPNYGYTFGSGTRLTVV.

V gene TRBV28 combines with J gene TRBJ1-5, with a possible D match to TRBD1 (6 bases). Trimming took off 4 bases at V and 3 bases at J, with 19 bases between the two ends. Germline lookup yields CDR1 MDHEN and CDR2 SYDVKM. The CDR3 has 17 residues. This CDR3 reads CASSSTTGKLINQPQHF. Written as DNA, the CDR3 is TGTGCCAGCAGTTCCACCACAGGGAAACTTATCAATCAGCCCCAGCATTTT.

The rearrangement links TRBV4-1 to TRBJ2-3, with unresolved D. The germline V and J ends were trimmed by 0 bases and 6 bases, with 13 bases remaining between them. Germline values: CDR1 MGHRA, CDR2 YSYEKL. This CDR3 is 15 amino acids long. CDR3 residues: CASSQDVGALDTQYF. The CDR3 bases are TGCGCCAGCAGCCAAGATGTCGGAGCTTTGGATACGCAGTATTTT.

This clone appeared a single time. The chain recombines TRBV7-2 with TRBJ2-7, with 8 bases that match TRBD2. Germline assignment: CDR1 SGHTA and CDR2 FQGNSA. The CDR3 covers 15 residues. V lost 1 base, J lost 2 bases, and 4 bases stayed unmatched. CDR3 sequence (DNA): TGTGCCAGCAGCTTAGGGACTAGCTGGGCCTACGAGCAGTACTTC. Residues: CASSLGTSWAYEQYF.

The chain joins TRBV2 to TRBJ2-6; D is unclear. The germline V and J ends were trimmed by 3 bases and 0 bases, with 3 bases remaining between them. This CDR3 comprises 14 residues. Germline V gene lookup returns CDR1 SNHLY and CDR2 FYNNEI. The CDR3 coding sequence is TGTGCCAGCAGTGACCGCTCTGGGGCCAACGTCCTGACTTTC. As protein: CASSDRSGANVLTF.

V and J are TRBV2 and TRBJ2-2; 7 bases map to TRBD1. The trim removed 6 bases at V and 0 bases at J, leaving 7 bases unmatched. Germline V gene sequence: CDR1 SNHLY, CDR2 FYNNEI. This CDR3 has 16 residues. CDR3 residues: CASRLTGLPNTGELFF. In DNA, the CDR3 is TGTGCCAGCAGACTGACAGGGCTCCCGAACACCGGGGAGCTGTTTTTT.

This sequence joins TRBV4-1 and TRBJ2-5, with 11 bases matching TRBD2. J lost 1 base, V lost 4 bases, and 2 bases had no gene match. The germline V gene has CDR1 MGHRA and CDR2 YSYEKL. This CDR3 comprises 15 residues. CDR3 loop: CASSRLAGGQETQYF. As DNA, the CDR3 is TGCGCCAGCAGCCGGCTAGCGGGGGGCCAAGAGACCCAGTACTTC.

The chain recombines TRBV30 with TRBJ2-3; a possible D gene is TRBD2 (6 bases). With 3 bases removed from V and 0 bases from J, the gap between germline ends came to 10 bases. Per the germline V gene, CDR1 is GTSNPN and CDR2 is SVGIG (reference sequence). The CDR3 is 14 amino acids. The CDR3 loop is CAWRRGLSTDTQYF. The CDR3 coding sequence is TGTGCCTGGAGGAGGGGACTGAGCACAGATACGCAGTATTTT. The full variable domain, with the rest looked up from reference TRBV30 and TRBJ2-3, is SQTIHQWPATLVQPVGSPLSLECTVEGTSNPNLYWYRQAAGRGLQLLFYSVGIGQISSEVPQNLSASRPQDRQFILSSKKLLLSDSGFYLCAWRRGLSTDTQYFGPGTRLTVL.

V and J are TRBV28 and TRBJ1-5, with 8 bases fitting TRBD1. V dropped 2 bases and J dropped 5; count of bases not matched to a gene: 5. Germline CDR1 and CDR2: MDHEN and SYDVKM. The CDR3 is made up of 15 amino acids. The CDR3 DNA reads as TGTGCCAGCAGTTTACAGACAGGGGCTCATCAGCCCCAGCATTTT. Translation gives CASSLQTGAHQPQHF.